This is a list of T cell receptor beta chains from one sample in a study of T cells in localized non-small cell lung cancer. Sequencing used immunoSEQ multiplex PCR; TCRdb keeps in-frame clones, though not all of them. The sample carries some 130,000 clones, around 90% recorded once. The input for sequencing was peripheral blood, taken before any cancer treatment. These receptors were obtained from a female donor older than 55 with stage I lung adenocarcinoma. Both conserved end residues are part of each CDR3. A D gene is named only where the DNA matches it firmly. Size tells how often a clone was seen (once, few, many) or the class of an expanded clone, and some rows leave it out.

j_gene,abundance,d_gene,v_gene,CDR3aa,CDR3nt
TRBJ2-1,few,.,TRBV6-1,CASSDGYRRSSYNEQFF,TGTGCCAGCAGTGACGGCTACCGAAGAAGCTCCTACAATGAGCAGTTCTTC
TRBJ2-7,.,.,TRBV5-1,CASTHSPRGDGEQYF,TGCGCCAGCACCCACTCTCCTAGAGGGGACGGCGAGCAGTACTTC
TRBJ1-5,once,.,TRBV7-2,CASSFGGLSNQPQHF,TGTGCCAGCAGCTTCGGGGGGTTGAGCAATCAGCCCCAGCATTTT
TRBJ2-3,.,.,TRBV7-3,CASSPMGSTDTQYF,TGTGCCAGCAGCCCCATGGGATCCACAGATACGCAGTATTTT
TRBJ1-6,.,.,TRBV7-9,CASSLWDRDSPLHF,TGTGCCAGCAGCTTATGGGATCGGGATTCACCCCTCCACTTT
TRBJ1-4,.,.,TRBV11-2,CASSPGWGSLPNEKLFF,TGTGCCAGCAGCCCGGGCTGGGGGAGCCTTCCTAATGAAAAACTGTTTTTT
TRBJ2-1,.,.,TRBV7-9,CASSLPRDWRVNEQFF,TGTGCCAGCAGCTTGCCCCGGGACTGGCGGGTCAATGAGCAGTTCTTC
TRBJ1-4,.,.,TRBV28,CASSPPGRDYEKLFF,TGTGCCAGCAGCCCTCCGGGACGGGACTATGAAAAACTGTTTTTT
TRBJ2-1,.,.,TRBV29-1,CSGAAGNNEQFF,TGCAGCGGGGCGGCGGGAAACAATGAGCAGTTCTTC
TRBJ2-3,.,TRBD2,TRBV4-2,CASSQGTSGKDTQYF,TGTGCCAGCAGCCAAGGGACTAGCGGGAAGGATACGCAGTATTTT
TRBJ2-3,.,TRBD2,TRBV5-5,CASSTSGLTDTQYF,TGTGCCAGCAGCACTAGCGGGCTCACAGATACGCAGTATTTT
TRBJ1-4,.,.,TRBV29-1,CSAGGRDDEKLFF,TGCAGCGCGGGGGGCAGGGACGACGAAAAACTGTTTTTT
TRBJ1-1,.,TRBD1,TRBV6-1,CASSLDRVVTEAFF,TGTGCCAGCAGTCTGGACAGGGTAGTCACTGAAGCTTTCTTT
TRBJ2-5,.,TRBD2,TRBV10-2,CASSPSGRTETQYF,TGCGCCAGCAGTCCCAGCGGGAGGACAGAGACCCAGTACTTC
TRBJ1-4,.,.,TRBV6-1,CASSESWGFGNEKLFF,TGTGCCAGCAGTGAATCCTGGGGTTTTGGTAATGAAAAACTGTTTTTT
TRBJ2-5,once,.,TRBV27,CASSSSPRFAQYF,TGTGCCAGCAGTTCAAGCCCCAGGTTCGCCCAGTACTTC
TRBJ1-1,.,TRBD1,TRBV5-1,CASSPDRGSEAFF,TGCGCCAGCAGCCCCGACAGGGGCTCTGAAGCTTTCTTT
TRBJ2-2,.,TRBD1,TRBV7-9,CASSPRDRANTGELFF,TGTGCCAGCAGCCCACGGGACAGGGCGAACACCGGGGAGCTGTTTTTT
TRBJ1-1,.,.,TRBV7-9,CASSSNLWGPPNEAFF,TGTGCCAGCAGCTCTAATTTGTGGGGGCCCCCTAATGAAGCTTTCTTT
TRBJ2-3,.,.,TRBV5-1,CASSFQGQDTQYF,TGCGCCAGCAGCTTTCAAGGCCAGGATACGCAGTATTTT
TRBJ1-2,many,.,TRBV7-3,CASSPDKGRGVHYGYTF,TGTGCCAGCAGCCCCGACAAGGGTCGCGGGGTTCACTATGGCTACACCTTC
TRBJ2-5,few,TRBD1,TRBV5-1,CASSLGGRQGETQYF,TGCGCCAGCAGCTTGGGGGGACGACAGGGGGAGACCCAGTACTTC
TRBJ1-2,.,.,TRBV5-1,CASRAERGPGYGYTF,TGCGCCAGCAGGGCTGAACGGGGCCCCGGCTATGGCTACACCTTC
TRBJ1-4,.,TRBD1,TRBV6-5,CASSMTGGNEKLFF,TGTGCCAGCAGTATGACAGGGGGGAACGAAAAACTGTTTTTT
TRBJ1-1,.,.,TRBV2,CASSELGMETEAFF,TGTGCCAGCAGTGAATTGGGGATGGAGACTGAAGCTTTCTTT
TRBJ2-1,.,TRBD2,TRBV9,CASSISGRAGEQFF,TGTGCCAGCAGCATTAGCGGGAGGGCCGGTGAGCAGTTCTTC
TRBJ2-7,.,.,TRBV5-1,CASSPTPGGFGYEQYF,TGCGCCAGCAGCCCCACTCCCGGGGGTTTTGGCTACGAGCAGTACTTC
TRBJ1-1,.,.,TRBV2,CASGSGMGAKAFF,TGTGCCAGCGGGTCGGGGATGGGCGCTAAAGCTTTCTTT
TRBJ1-5,.,.,TRBV28,CAALQGLGQPQHF,TGTGCCGCCCTACAGGGTTTGGGTCAGCCCCAGCATTTT
TRBJ2-1,.,.,TRBV9,CASSVNWGSYNEQFF,TGTGCCAGCAGCGTAAATTGGGGGTCCTACAATGAGCAGTTCTTC
TRBJ1-4,.,TRBD1,TRBV28,CASSLMWGAGQNNEKLFF,TGTGCCAGCAGTTTAATGTGGGGTGCGGGACAGAATAATGAAAAACTGTTTTTT
TRBJ2-1,.,TRBD1,TRBV7-9,CASSPQTGGSYNEQFF,TGTGCCAGCAGCCCCCAAACAGGGGGTTCCTACAATGAGCAGTTCTTC
TRBJ1-4,.,.,TRBV2,CASSDPGLPNEKLFF,TGTGCCAGCAGCGACCCGGGACTCCCGAATGAAAAACTGTTTTTT
TRBJ1-1,.,.,TRBV6-5,CASQGSTDRAEAFF,TGTGCCAGCCAAGGTTCGACGGACCGGGCTGAAGCTTTCTTT
TRBJ2-7,.,.,TRBV30,CALGTSLF,TGTGCCTTAGGAACCAGTCTCTTC
TRBJ1-5,.,.,TRBV28,CASGGQPQHF,TGTGCCAGTGGGGGTCAGCCCCAGCATTTT
TRBJ2-7,.,.,TRBV5-6,CASSLSSSYEQYF,TGTGCCAGCAGCTTGTCATCCAGCTACGAGCAGTACTTC
TRBJ2-2,.,.,TRBV5-5,CASTFRATSPTGELFF,TGTGCCAGCACCTTCAGGGCGACTTCTCCTACCGGGGAGCTGTTTTTT
TRBJ2-1,.,.,TRBV5-1,CASSWTQLGSYNEQFF,TGCGCCAGCAGCTGGACACAACTAGGCTCCTACAATGAGCAGTTCTTC
TRBJ2-7,.,TRBD1,TRBV28,CASIGPRDSSYEQYF,TGTGCCAGCATAGGGCCCCGGGACAGCTCCTACGAGCAGTACTTC
TRBJ2-7,.,.,TRBV30,CAWSVDSYEQYF,TGTGCCTGGAGTGTCGACTCCTACGAGCAGTACTTC
TRBJ2-3,.,.,TRBV21-1,CASSKVETGQITDTQYF,TGTGCCAGCAGCAAAGTGGAGACGGGACAGATCACAGATACGCAGTATTTT
TRBJ1-2,.,TRBD1,TRBV27,CASRFGQGGGYTF,TGTGCCAGCAGATTCGGACAGGGAGGTGGCTACACCTTC
TRBJ1-4,.,TRBD1,TRBV2,CASSDFPSTGQDNEKLFF,TGTGCCAGCAGTGATTTCCCTAGTACGGGACAGGATAATGAAAAACTGTTTTTT
TRBJ1-2,.,.,TRBV7-8,CASSWDQSYGYTF,TGTGCCAGCAGCTGGGACCAGAGCTATGGCTACACCTTC
TRBJ1-1,.,.,TRBV6-1,CASSASAGVGTEAFF,TGTGCCAGCAGTGCGTCGGCAGGGGTCGGCACTGAAGCTTTCTTT
TRBJ2-5,.,.,TRBV28,CASSFGSQETQYF,TGTGCCAGCAGTTTCGGGAGCCAAGAGACCCAGTACTTC